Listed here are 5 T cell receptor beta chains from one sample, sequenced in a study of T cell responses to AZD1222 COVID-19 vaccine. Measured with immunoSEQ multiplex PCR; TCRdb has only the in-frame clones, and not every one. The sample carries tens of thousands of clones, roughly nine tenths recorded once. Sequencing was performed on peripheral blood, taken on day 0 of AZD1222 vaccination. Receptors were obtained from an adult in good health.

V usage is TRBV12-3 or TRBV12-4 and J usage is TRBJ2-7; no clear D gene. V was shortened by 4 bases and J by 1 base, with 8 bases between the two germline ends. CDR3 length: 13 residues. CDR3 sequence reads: CASSSGPSYEQYF. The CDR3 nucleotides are TGTGCCAGCAGTTCTGGGCCGTCCTACGAGCAGTACTTC.

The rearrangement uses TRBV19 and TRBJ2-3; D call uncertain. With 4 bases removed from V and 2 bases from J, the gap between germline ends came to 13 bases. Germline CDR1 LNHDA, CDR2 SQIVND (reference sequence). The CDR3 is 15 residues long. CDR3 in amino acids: CASSNLVGSTDTQYF. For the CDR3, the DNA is TGTGCCAGTAGTAATTTGGTGGGGTCCACAGATACGCAGTATTTT.

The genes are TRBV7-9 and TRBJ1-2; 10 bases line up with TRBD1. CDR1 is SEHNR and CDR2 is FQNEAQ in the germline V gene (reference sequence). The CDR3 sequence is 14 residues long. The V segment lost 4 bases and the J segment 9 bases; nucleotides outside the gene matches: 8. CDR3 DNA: TGTGCCAGCAGCTGGGACAGGGGATCCTACCGCTACACCTTC. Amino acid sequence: CASSWDRGSYRYTF.

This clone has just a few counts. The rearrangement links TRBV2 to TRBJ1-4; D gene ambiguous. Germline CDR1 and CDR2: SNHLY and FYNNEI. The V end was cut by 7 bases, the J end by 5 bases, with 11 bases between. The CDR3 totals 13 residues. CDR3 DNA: TGTGCCAGCAATCGGGCCGGCAATGAAAAACTGTTTTTT. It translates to CASNRAGNEKLFF.

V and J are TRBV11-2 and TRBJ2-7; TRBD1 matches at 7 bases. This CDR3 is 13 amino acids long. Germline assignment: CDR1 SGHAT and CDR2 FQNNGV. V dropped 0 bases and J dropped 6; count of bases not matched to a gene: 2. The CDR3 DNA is TGTGCCAGCAGCTTAGATTACAGGGGCGAGCAGTACTTC. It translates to CASSLDYRGEQYF.